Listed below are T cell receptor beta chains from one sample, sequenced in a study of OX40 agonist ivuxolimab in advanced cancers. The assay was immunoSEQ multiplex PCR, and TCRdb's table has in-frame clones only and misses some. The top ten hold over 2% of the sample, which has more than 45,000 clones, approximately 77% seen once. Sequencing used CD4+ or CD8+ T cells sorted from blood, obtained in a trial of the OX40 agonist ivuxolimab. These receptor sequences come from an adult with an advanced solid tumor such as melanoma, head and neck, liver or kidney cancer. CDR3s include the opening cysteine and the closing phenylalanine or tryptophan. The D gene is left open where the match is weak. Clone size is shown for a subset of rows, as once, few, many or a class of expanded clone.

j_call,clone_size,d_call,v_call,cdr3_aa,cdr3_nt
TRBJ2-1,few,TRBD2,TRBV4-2,CASSQVPSGSYSEQFF,TGTGCCAGCAGCCAAGTCCCTAGCGGGAGTTATTCTGAGCAGTTCTTC
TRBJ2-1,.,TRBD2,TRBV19,CASRPLAGVYNEQFF,TGTGCCAGTAGGCCCCTAGCGGGAGTCTACAATGAGCAGTTCTTC
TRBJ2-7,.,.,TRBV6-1,CASSYGEQQYF,TGTGCCAGCAGTTACGGGGAACAGCAGTACTTC
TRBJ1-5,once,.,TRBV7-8,CASSLVPGLDQPQHF,TGTGCCAGCAGCTTGGTTCCGGGGCTCGATCAGCCCCAGCATTTT
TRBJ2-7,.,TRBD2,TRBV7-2,CASSLTSGPYEQYF,TGTGCCAGCAGCTTGACTAGCGGCCCCTACGAGCAGTACTTC
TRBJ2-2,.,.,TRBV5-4,CASSFGLTGELFF,TGTGCCAGCAGCTTCGGACTCACCGGGGAGCTGTTTTTT
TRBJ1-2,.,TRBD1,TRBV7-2,CASSLWGDWTGFF,TGTGCCAGCAGCTTATGGGGAGATTGGACAGGCTTCTTC
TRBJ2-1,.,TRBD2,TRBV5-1,CASSFGGLAGANEQFF,TGCGCCAGCAGCTTTGGCGGACTAGCGGGAGCCAATGAGCAGTTCTTC
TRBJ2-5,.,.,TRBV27,CASRGHHKETQYF,TGTGCCAGCAGAGGACATCACAAAGAGACCCAGTACTTC
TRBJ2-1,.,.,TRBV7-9,CASSPKRRVHNEQFF,TGTGCCAGCAGCCCCAAGAGGCGGGTCCACAATGAGCAGTTCTTC
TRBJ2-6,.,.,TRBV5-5,CASSLNVAQSRVGANVLTF,TGTGCCAGCAGCTTAAACGTAGCTCAATCGCGGGTTGGGGCCAACGTCCTGACTTTC
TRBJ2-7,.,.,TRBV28,CASSIGSFYEQYF,TGTGCCAGCAGCATAGGTTCGTTCTACGAGCAGTACTTC
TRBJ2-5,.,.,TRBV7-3,CASSLEPWGETQYF,TGTGCCAGCAGCTTAGAACCCTGGGGGGAGACCCAGTACTTC
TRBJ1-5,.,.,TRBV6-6,CASSYSEGWGQPQHF,TGTGCCAGCAGTTACTCTGAGGGATGGGGTCAGCCCCAGCATTTT
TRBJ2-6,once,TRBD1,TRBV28,CASNPSTGVPGANVLTF,TGTGCCAGCAACCCCTCGACAGGGGTCCCTGGGGCCAACGTCCTGACTTTC
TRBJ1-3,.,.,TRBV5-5,CASSPTSQLSGNTIYF,TGTGCCAGCAGCCCAACATCTCAGCTCTCTGGAAACACCATATATTTT
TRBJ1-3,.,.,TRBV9,CASSVSRGVSGNTIYF,TGTGCCAGCAGCGTATCCAGGGGCGTTTCTGGAAACACCATATATTTT
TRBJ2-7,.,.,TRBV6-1,CASSATPYEQYF,TGTGCCAGCAGTGCCACCCCTTACGAGCAGTACTTC
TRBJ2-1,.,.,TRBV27,CASRRWELNEQFF,TGTGCCAGCAGACGCTGGGAGTTGAATGAGCAGTTCTTC
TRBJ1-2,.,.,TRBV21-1,CARTREGICYGYTF,TGTGCCAGAACCCGGGAGGGGATCTGCTATGGCTACACCTTC
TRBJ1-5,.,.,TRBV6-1,CASKQELSNQPQHF,TGTGCCAGCAAACAGGAACTTAGCAATCAGCCCCAGCATTTT
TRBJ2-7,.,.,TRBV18,CASSRDSYEQYF,TGTGCCAGCTCACGAGACTCCTACGAGCAGTACTTC
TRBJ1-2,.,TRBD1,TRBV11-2,CASSQDRNLGYTF,TGTGCCAGCAGCCAGGACAGGAATCTTGGCTACACCTTC
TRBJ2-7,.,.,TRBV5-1,CASSLAVPSYEQYF,TGCGCCAGCAGCTTGGCAGTACCTTCCTACGAGCAGTACTTC
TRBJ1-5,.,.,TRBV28,CASGLRGNQPQHF,TGTGCCAGCGGATTGAGGGGCAATCAGCCCCAGCATTTT
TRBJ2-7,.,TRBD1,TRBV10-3,CAISESGQGRYEQYF,TGTGCCATCAGTGAGTCTGGACAGGGAAGGTACGAGCAGTACTTC
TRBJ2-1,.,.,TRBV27,CATQGLGSYNEQFF,TGTGCCACCCAGGGGCTAGGGTCCTACAATGAGCAGTTCTTC
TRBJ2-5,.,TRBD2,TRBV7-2,CASSSSSGRAETQYF,TGTGCCAGCAGCTCCTCTAGCGGGAGGGCGGAGACCCAGTACTTC
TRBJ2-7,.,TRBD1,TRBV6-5,CVSTGTGTYEQYF,TGTGTTTCCACTGGGACAGGGACCTACGAGCAGTACTTC
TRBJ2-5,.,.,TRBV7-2,CAGGGGPPETQYF,TGTGCCGGAGGGGGAGGGCCCCCCGAGACCCAGTACTTC
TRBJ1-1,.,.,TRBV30,CAGGARLNTEAFF,TGTGCCGGGGGGGCCCGGTTGAACACTGAAGCTTTCTTT
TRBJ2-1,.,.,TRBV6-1,CASQMYRDSTNEQFF,TGTGCCAGCCAAATGTACCGGGACTCAACTAATGAGCAGTTCTTC